This is a list of T cell receptor beta chains from one sample in a study of T cells after yellow fever vaccination. TCRdb re-derived calls from the 5' RACE reads in MiXCR, one entry per CDR3 protein. The sample includes roughly 520,000 distinct CDR3 sequences, 20% to 25% of them seen just once. This specimen was PBMCs, taken around 3 weeks after the first yellow fever vaccination. The receptors shown here come from a man between 18 and 35 years old who received the YFV17D yellow fever vaccine. Each CDR3 is given with its conserved first and last residue.

V: TRBV7-9; J: TRBJ2-3; CDR3: CASSSQGTSEYF
V: TRBV20-1; J: TRBJ2-1; CDR3: CSARDGGGRNEQFF
V: TRBV5-1; J: TRBJ2-1; CDR3: CASRVGQGAWVNEQFF
V: TRBV2; J: TRBJ2-5; CDR3: CASSDRTGTETQYF
V: TRBV6-1; J: TRBJ2-1; CDR3: CASSRLAGTGFNEQFF
V: TRBV12-3/TRBV12-4; J: TRBJ2-5; CDR3: CATKIGGSGETQYF
V: TRBV3-1; J: TRBJ2-3; CDR3: CASSHYDRTSELADTQYF
V: TRBV3-1; J: TRBJ2-5; CDR3: CASSTSGAQETQYF
V: TRBV5-1; J: TRBJ1-3; CDR3: CASSRDRGGNTIYF
V: TRBV20-1; J: TRBJ2-1; CDR3: CSAQRGNSYNEQFF
V: TRBV6-1; J: TRBJ1-2; CDR3: CASTPWEGTIGYTF
V: TRBV14; J: TRBJ2-3; CDR3: CASSQVGVRRDTQYF
V: TRBV5-1; J: TRBJ2-3; CDR3: CASSLAPWQGGTDTQYF
V: TRBV10-3; J: TRBJ2-3; CDR3: CAIGGGDTQYF
V: TRBV7-8; J: TRBJ1-2; CDR3: CASSSTGVDYGYTF
V: TRBV4-1; J: TRBJ2-2; CDR3: CASSLQGSAGELFF
V: TRBV28; J: TRBJ1-3; CDR3: CASSFPPGNTIYF
V: TRBV12-3/TRBV12-4; J: TRBJ2-1; CDR3: CATIKDSYNEQFF
V: TRBV5-1; J: TRBJ2-7; CDR3: CASRAASGGSYEQYF
V: TRBV12-3/TRBV12-4; J: TRBJ2-2; CDR3: CASRLRGVAGELFF
V: TRBV6-5; J: TRBJ2-7; CDR3: CASSYGDGAYEQYF
V: TRBV29-1; J: TRBJ2-5; CDR3: CSVSGAEETQYF
V: TRBV10-3; J: TRBJ1-1; CDR3: CAISEIPGQPEAFF
V: TRBV10-3; J: TRBJ1-4; CDR3: CASRDHNEKLFF
V: TRBV7-9; J: TRBJ1-1; CDR3: CASSSRGGRWTEAFF
V: TRBV4-3; J: TRBJ2-1; CDR3: CASSQDRWDNEQFF
V: TRBV9; J: TRBJ2-3; CDR3: CASSPAINRGLTDTQYF
V: TRBV6-1; J: TRBJ2-5; CDR3: CASSALGRGGQETQYF
V: TRBV7-2; J: TRBJ1-1; CDR3: CASSLTWGNTEAFF
V: TRBV7-8; J: TRBJ1-2; CDR3: CASTPGGVYPYGYTF
V: TRBV6-5; J: TRBJ2-1; CDR3: CATSSTYNEQFF
V: TRBV20-1; J: TRBJ1-1; CDR3: CSATDPNGAEAFF
V: TRBV7-2; J: TRBJ2-1; CDR3: CASSTSGGGYNEQFF
V: TRBV6-6; J: TRBJ1-2; CDR3: CASSPGGVF
V: TRBV10-3; J: TRBJ1-3; CDR3: CAIRIQEAGNTIYF
V: TRBV19; J: TRBJ1-1; CDR3: CASSIGVGGWTEAFF
V: TRBV5-6; J: TRBJ2-2; CDR3: CASSWDATGELFF
V: TRBV4-3; J: TRBJ2-1; CDR3: CASSHGAGQVF
V: TRBV5-1; J: TRBJ2-3; CDR3: CASSLYTSGGAITQYF
V: TRBV5-5; J: TRBJ1-1; CDR3: CASSLPGQLNAFF
V: TRBV20-1; J: TRBJ2-7; CDR3: CSAGPTGTLSEQYF
V: TRBV10-1; J: TRBJ2-1; CDR3: CASSEDTSYNEQFF
V: TRBV4-3; J: TRBJ1-2; CDR3: CASSRNTGVGYGYTF
V: TRBV20-1; J: TRBJ1-1; CDR3: CSARGQRGSEAFF
V: TRBV7-9; J: TRBJ2-1; CDR3: CASSLVDGGTYNEQFF
V: TRBV7-8; J: TRBJ2-5; CDR3: CASSYGGKETQYF
V: TRBV6-6; J: TRBJ2-3; CDR3: CASSYQYRTQYF